This T cell receptor (beta chain) was sequenced for a study of cytomegalovirus exposure and HLA in healthy donors. The study ran its PCR with 60 Vbeta and 13 Jbeta primers. Clones were sequenced by immunoSEQ multiplex PCR, and TCRdb holds only the in-frame ones, with some missing. Seen here are roughly 140,000 clones, 60% to 80% observed once, and the top ten hold 1.7%. The CDR3 is 15 residues long. The germline V and J ends were trimmed by 5 bases and 12 bases, with 23 bases remaining between them. Germline V CDR1 and CDR2: SGHTS, YDEGEE. The sequence was obtained from a woman aged 25 to 39 in good health and CMV-seronegative. V usage is TRBV5-8 and J usage is TRBJ1-4, with a tentative D call TRBD1 (6 bases). Material for sequencing was PBMCs. The chain's CDR3 is CASRKDRPLMRELFF. The CDR3, as DNA: TGTGCCAGCAGAAAAGACAGGCCTCTAATGAGAGAACTGTTTTTT.